What follows are 20 T cell receptor beta chains derived from one specimen sequenced in a study of blood T cell repertoires in COVID-19. The assay was immunoSEQ multiplex PCR, and TCRdb's table has in-frame clones only and misses some. The table records roughly 140,000 clones, roughly 85% of them present only once. Sequenced sample: peripheral blood. The receptors shown here come from a man aged 50-59 years with acute or convalescent COVID-19.

The rearrangement uses TRBV7-3 and TRBJ2-2; possibly TRBD1 for D (6 bases). The CDR3 has 15 residues. CDR1 and CDR2 (germline): SGHTA, FQGTGA. V dropped 5 bases and J dropped 0 bases, with 10 bases sitting between them. The CDR3 nucleotides are TGTGCCAGCAGCACGGGACATACGAACACCGGGGAGCTGTTTTTT. Translation: CASSTGHTNTGELFF.

V gene TRBV18 combines with J gene TRBJ2-1, with 8 bases matching TRBD2. CDR3 length: 17 residues. The germline gives CDR1 KGHSH, CDR2 LQKENI. The V segment lost 6 bases and the J segment 4 bases; nucleotides outside the gene matches: 14. The CDR3 loop is CASSRARDGGAYNEQFF. The CDR3, as DNA: TGTGCCAGCTCCCGAGCCCGGGACGGGGGGGCATACAATGAGCAGTTCTTC. Variable domain in full (rest from reference TRBV18 and TRBJ2-1): NAGVMQNPRHLVRRRGQEARLRCSPMKGHSHVYWYRQLPEEGLKFMVYLQKENIIDESGMPKERFSAEFPKEGPSILRIQQVVRGDSAAYFCASSRARDGGAYNEQFFGPGTRLTVL.

The chain links TRBV6-4 to TRBJ1-6; D is ambiguous. Germline V lookup: CDR1 MRHNA, CDR2 SNTAGT. The length of the CDR3 is 15 residues. V was cut by 2 bases and J by 10 bases, with 15 bases left in between. CDR3 sequence: CASSDTEGFGSPLHF. In nucleotides, the CDR3 is TGTGCCAGCAGTGACACAGAGGGTTTTGGGTCACCCCTCCACTTT.

This clone was counted between two and nine times. The chain has TRBV7-9 and TRBJ1-1, with 10 bases lining up with TRBD1. Trimming at V came to 3 bases and at J to 3 bases, leaving 4 bases not matched to a gene. From germline, CDR1 is SEHNR and CDR2 FQNEAQ (reference sequence). The CDR3 runs 15 residues. The CDR3 reads CASSFTGTGDTEAFF. The CDR3 nucleotides are TGTGCCAGCAGCTTCACCGGGACAGGGGACACTGAAGCTTTCTTT.

V gene TRBV4-1 combines with J gene TRBJ2-7; TRBD1 aligns across 8 bases. Trimming at V came to 0 bases and at J to 4 bases, leaving 8 bases not matched to a gene. Germline V gene data show CDR1 as MGHRA and CDR2 as YSYEKL. The CDR3 has 16 residues. In nucleotides, the CDR3 is TGCGCCAGCAGCCAAGATCGGGGGACAGGATGGTACGAGCAGTACTTC. Translation gives CASSQDRGTGWYEQYF.

This chain joins TRBV15 and TRBJ2-7; TRBD1 matches 7 bases. The CDR3 covers 15 residues. Losses at the gene ends were 2 bases for V and 6 bases for J; bases not matched to a gene: 10. Germline V gene data show CDR1 as LNHNV and CDR2 as YYDKDF (reference sequence). The CDR3 reads CATSRHGTAPSEQYF. CDR3 nucleotides: TGTGCCACCAGCAGACATGGGACAGCGCCTAGCGAGCAGTACTTC.

The V gene is TRBV11-3, the J gene TRBJ1-2; D possibly corresponds to TRBD1 (6 bases). The ends were cut back, 0 bases at V and 3 bases at J, with 14 bases in the middle. The CDR3 is made up of 16 amino acids. CDR1 and CDR2 from the germline V gene are SGHNT and YENEEA. In DNA form, the CDR3 reads TGTGCCAGCAGCTTAGAGAGGACTGGGGGCGACTATGGCTACACCTTC. Translated: CASSLERTGGDYGYTF.

This chain joins TRBV25-1 and TRBJ1-1, with 7 bases lining up with TRBD1. V lost 2 bases, J lost 8 bases, and 5 bases stayed unmatched. CDR1 and CDR2 from the germline V gene are MGHDK and SYGVNS. The CDR3 has 13 residues. CDR3 bases: TGTGCCAGCAGTGAAAGGACAGGTCTCGAAGCTTTCTTT. Translating it yields CASSERTGLEAFF.

The chain links TRBV14 to TRBJ1-1; possible D gene TRBD1, 5 bases. CDR1 is SGHDN and CDR2 is FVKESK in the germline V gene. The CDR3 is 13 amino acids. V dropped 1 base and J dropped 5 bases, with 8 bases sitting between them. The CDR3 DNA sequence: TGTGCCAGCAGCCAAGTGGAGGGGACTGAAGCTTTCTTT. Translated: CASSQVEGTEAFF.

V gene TRBV29-1 combines with J gene TRBJ1-1; 10 bases map to TRBD1. Germline trimming cut 6 bases from V and 4 bases from J; bases unmatched to any gene: 8. Looked up from germline, CDR1 is SQVTM and CDR2 is ANQGSEA. CDR3 length: 14 residues. For the CDR3, the DNA is TGCAGCGTAGACAGGGGGCGCAAATCCACTGAAGCTTTCTTT. It translates to CSVDRGRKSTEAFF.

This CDR3 reads CASSVGQPPYEQYF. Here the CDR3 DNA reads TGTGCCAGCAGCGTGGGACAACCCCCCTACGAGCAGTACTTC. This sequence joins TRBV9 and TRBJ2-7, with D possibly TRBD1 on 6 matching bases. The CDR3 is 14 residues long. Germline V lookup: CDR1 SGDLS, CDR2 YYNGEE. V was shortened by 2 bases and J by 2 bases, with 11 bases between the two germline ends.

V and J are TRBV27 and TRBJ2-7; possibly TRBD1 for D (8 bases). Per the germline V gene, CDR1 is MNHEY and CDR2 is SMNVEV (reference sequence). The germline V and J ends were trimmed by 4 bases and 4 bases, with 17 bases remaining between them. This CDR3 has 15 residues. DNA for the CDR3: TGTGCCAGCAGTTCGGAACAGGGGGGGATGTACGAGCAGTACTTC. Its translation is CASSSEQGGMYEQYF.

V is TRBV5-1 and J is TRBJ2-3, with 10 bases identical to TRBD2. This CDR3 is built from 16 residues. Germline V gives CDR1 SGHRS, CDR2 YFSETQ. Trimming took 4 bases from V and 2 from J; bases not matched to a gene: 7. CDR3 nucleotides: TGCGCCAGCAGCCCCATGACTAGCGGGTCCACAGATACGCAGTATTTT. This translates into CASSPMTSGSTDTQYF. Drawing the rest from reference TRBV5-1 and TRBJ2-3, the complete variable domain is KAGVTQTPRYLIKTRGQQVTLSCSPISGHRSVSWYQQTPGQGLQFLFEYFSETQRNKGNFPGRFSGRQFSNSRSEMNVSTLELGDSALYLCASSPMTSGSTDTQYFGPGTRLTVL.

The genes are TRBV19 and TRBJ2-7; D is perhaps TRBD2 (6 bases). The CDR3 runs 17 residues. Germline-derived CDR1 and CDR2 are LNHDA and SQIVND (reference sequence). The V and J ends lost 2 bases and 0 bases respectively, with 17 bases between them. The CDR3 DNA reads as TGTGCCAGTAGTATAAGCTATCGTTCGGGGGACTCCTACGAGCAGTACTTC. Translation: CASSISYRSGDSYEQYF. Full variable domain (rest looked up from reference TRBV19 and TRBJ2-7): DGGITQSPKYLFRKEGQNVTLSCEQNLNHDAMYWYRQDPGQGLRLIYYSQIVNDFQKGDIAEGYSVSREKKESFPLTVTSAQKNPTAFYLCASSISYRSGDSYEQYFGPGTRLTVT.

This chain uses TRBV9 with TRBJ2-1; D may be TRBD2 (5 bases). Trimming cost V 4 bases and J 8 bases, with 16 bases left between them. CDR3 length equals 14 residues. Germline loops: CDR1 SGDLS, CDR2 YYNGEE. The CDR3 here is CASSSRTSGYEQFF. Here the CDR3 DNA reads TGTGCCAGCAGCTCGCGGACGAGCGGCTATGAGCAGTTCTTC.

V usage is TRBV5-1 and J usage is TRBJ1-1; D perhaps matches TRBD1 (6 bases). The germline V and J ends were trimmed by 4 bases and 1 base, with 11 bases remaining between them. The germline V gene has CDR1 SGHRS and CDR2 YFSETQ. CDR3 size: 14 residues. DNA for the CDR3: TGCGCCAGCAGCCAGGGACAACCGAACACTGAAGCTTTCTTT. As protein: CASSQGQPNTEAFF.

The genes are TRBV18 and TRBJ2-3, with TRBD2 identical over 10 bases. Germline V gives CDR1 KGHSH, CDR2 LQKENI. Germline trimming cut 5 bases from V and 0 bases from J; bases unmatched to any gene: 2. This CDR3 has 15 amino acids. The CDR3 here is CASSTTSGSTDTQYF. For the CDR3, the DNA is TGTGCCAGCTCAACGACTAGCGGGAGCACAGATACGCAGTATTTT.

The genes are TRBV6-6 and TRBJ1-2; 9 nucleotides agree with TRBD1. The germline V gene has CDR1 MNHNY and CDR2 SVGAGI (reference sequence). V shed 5 bases and J 6 bases; nucleotides not matched to a gene: 10. This CDR3 spans 15 amino acids. The CDR3 DNA reads TGTGCCAGCAGTACCGACTATCGACAGGGGGATGGCTACACCTTC. Encoded protein: CASSTDYRQGDGYTF.

The rearrangement joins TRBV5-1 to TRBJ1-1; the D gene is possibly TRBD1 (5 bases). Germline V CDR1 and CDR2: SGHRS, YFSETQ. With 0 bases removed from V and 3 bases from J, the gap between germline ends came to 12 bases. The CDR3 spans 15 residues. This chain's CDR3 is CASSLVEAGDTEAFF. DNA of the CDR3: TGCGCCAGCAGCTTGGTAGAAGCGGGGGACACTGAAGCTTTCTTT.

This clone was found a few times. The chain recombines TRBV29-1 with TRBJ1-2, with D tentatively TRBD1 (5 bases). CDR1 SQVTM and CDR2 ANQGSEA come from the germline V gene. Trimming took off 5 bases at V and 2 bases at J, with 6 bases between the two ends. The CDR3 spans 11 residues. The CDR3 DNA is TGCAGCGTTCAGGGCAACTATGGCTACACCTTC. Its protein is CSVQGNYGYTF.